One sample yielded the 27 T cell receptor beta chains listed below, sequenced in a study of T cell repertoires in cytomegalovirus infection. For these receptors, no antigen is known. TCRdb ran MiXCR on the reads and lists one entry per CDR3 protein. The sample includes roughly 310,000 distinct CDR3 sequences, almost 30% of them seen just once. The sequencing used cultured PBMCs, collected from culture after CMV antigen stimulation. The receptors shown here come from a human donor in good health (CMV status not recorded). Some clones in this sample may be carry-over from other donors' samples.

The rearrangement uses TRBV27 and TRBJ2-7; 7 nucleotides line up with TRBD2. With 6 bases clipped from V and 6 bases from J, the junction kept 8 bases outside the gene matches. Germline CDR1 MNHEY, CDR2 SMNVEV (reference sequence). The CDR3 is 13 residues long. The CDR3 sequence: CASSRDYFFEQYF. The CDR3 DNA sequence: TGTGCCAGCAGCCGGGACTACTTTTTCGAGCAGTACTTC.

This sequence joins TRBV28 and TRBJ2-7, with D possibly TRBD2 on 5 matching bases. Germline CDR1 MDHEN, CDR2 SYDVKM. CDR3 size: 17 residues. Trimming took 3 bases from V and 4 from J, leaving 22 bases between them. The CDR3 region is CASSLGSGWQEWYEQYF. The CDR3 coding sequence is TGTGCCAGCAGTTTGGGTTCGGGGTGGCAGGAGTGGTACGAGCAGTACTTC.

The chain joins TRBV20-1 to TRBJ2-3; TRBD2 aligns across 9 bases. The junction had 6 bases not matched to a gene; V was cut back by 6 bases and J by 2 bases. The CDR3 length is 14 residues. The germline V gene has CDR1 DFQATT and CDR2 SNEGSKA (reference sequence). This CDR3 is CSARTSAFTDTQYF. Written as DNA, the CDR3 is TGCAGTGCCAGGACTAGCGCCTTCACAGATACGCAGTATTTT.

The table lists this clonotype with a few counts. This CDR3 is CSAREGGRGDEQFF. In DNA form, the CDR3 reads TGCAGTGCTAGGGAGGGGGGCCGAGGGGATGAGCAGTTCTTC. The chain combines TRBV20-1 with TRBJ2-1, with D perhaps assigned TRBD1 or TRBD2 (6 bases each). The germline CDR1 and CDR2 sequences are DFQATT and SNEGSKA (reference sequence). This CDR3 is built from 14 residues. Trimming cost V 3 bases and J 8 bases, with 17 bases left between them.

The chain joins TRBV7-2 to TRBJ2-7; D possibly corresponds to TRBD2 (6 bases). Germline assignment: CDR1 SGHTA and CDR2 FQGNSA. CDR3 length: 14 amino acids. Trimming took 2 bases from V and 3 from J, leaving 11 bases between them. CDR3 protein: CASSLNGGNYEQYF. The CDR3 nucleotides read TGTGCCAGCAGCTTAAATGGCGGGAACTACGAGCAGTACTTC.

This clonotype was seen only a few times. J is TRBJ2-3 and V is TRBV2, with D tentatively TRBD1 or TRBD2 (5 bases each). This CDR3 is 14 amino acids long. Germline CDR1 and CDR2: SNHLY and FYNNEI. The ends were cut back, 7 bases at V and 4 bases at J, with 15 bases in the middle. CDR3 protein: CASTGLTTADTQYF. The CDR3, as DNA: TGTGCCAGCACGGGGCTAACTACGGCAGATACGCAGTATTTT.

This clonotype was found a few times. CDR3: CASSYTSRQETQYF. The CDR3 DNA sequence: TGTGCCAGCAGCTACACTAGCAGACAAGAGACCCAGTACTTC. The chain recombines TRBV7-9 with TRBJ2-5, with TRBD2 as a possible D gene (6 bases). CDR1 and CDR2 from the germline V gene are SEHNR and FQNEAQ (reference sequence). The CDR3 contains 14 residues. The V and J ends lost 4 bases and 2 bases respectively, with 11 bases between them.

This clonotype was found once. The V and J genes are TRBV19 and TRBJ2-4; 11 positions agree with TRBD2. This CDR3 contains 17 residues. V trimming: 3 bases; J trimming: 0 bases; junction bases outside the gene matches: 4. Germline CDR1 is LNHDA and CDR2 is SQIVND (reference sequence). This CDR3 reads CASSILAGGRAKNIQYF. CDR3 sequence (DNA): TGTGCCAGTAGTATTCTAGCGGGGGGACGAGCCAAAAACATTCAGTACTTC.

Only one count was recorded for this clonotype. The chain joins TRBV4-1 to TRBJ1-1; perhaps TRBD1 as D (5 bases). This CDR3 region has 17 residues. CDR1 MGHRA and CDR2 YSYEKL come from the germline V gene. V lost 0 bases and J lost 1, with 15 bases in between. CDR3 coding DNA: TGCGCCAGCAGCCAAGATTATTGGGACCTGGGGAACACTGAAGCTTTCTTT. Residues: CASSQDYWDLGNTEAFF.

The DNA of the CDR3 is TGTGCCAGCAGCTTAGCGTACCCGCTCCGGGGTGGCTACACCTTC. This translates into CASSLAYPLRGGYTF. The chain is built from TRBV7-2 and TRBJ1-2, with unresolved D. The CDR3 totals 15 residues. Germline CDR1 is SGHTA and CDR2 is FQGNSA. V was pared by 0 bases and J by 7 bases, with 15 bases between.

The sample holds many counts of this clonotype. The genes are TRBV19 and TRBJ1-1; no definite D call. The CDR3 is made up of 14 amino acids. V lost 8 bases to trimming and J lost 1 base, with 14 bases between them. CDR1 LNHDA and CDR2 SQIVND come from the germline V gene (reference sequence). CDR3 DNA: TGTGCCAGTTCGGAAGACCTGGGGAACACTGAAGCTTTCTTT. Translated: CASSEDLGNTEAFF.

The sample holds a few counts of this clonotype. A clone one base away is much larger, so this may be a read error. This chain links TRBV7-2 with TRBJ2-6; D is unclear. Germline V lookup: CDR1 SGHTA, CDR2 FQGNSA. The CDR3 is made up of 15 amino acids. The V and J ends lost 1 base and 0 bases respectively, with 4 bases between them. The CDR3 bases are TGTGCCAGCAGCTTAGAGATCTCTGGGGCCAACGTCCTGACTTTC. Its protein product is CASSLEISGANVLTF.

The chain recombines TRBV5-1 with TRBJ2-7, with 8 bases fitting TRBD1. Looked up from germline, CDR1 is SGHRS and CDR2 is YFSETQ. The CDR3 sequence is 17 residues long. Trimming cost V 7 bases and J 0 bases; bases outside gene matches: 15. The CDR3 is CASRRRVGGQASYEQYF. The CDR3 bases are TGCGCCAGCCGTAGACGTGTAGGGGGACAGGCCTCCTACGAGCAGTACTTC.

This clonotype was recorded a few times. This rearrangement joins TRBV27 to TRBJ1-6; D may be TRBD1 (5 bases). V lost 8 bases to trimming and J lost 5 bases, with 13 bases between them. The CDR3 runs 14 residues. Germline CDR1 is MNHEY and CDR2 is SMNVEV (reference sequence). This CDR3 reads CASSLEGHNSPLHF. The CDR3 DNA follows: TGTGCCAGCTCCTTGGAGGGGCATAATTCACCCCTCCACTTT.

J is TRBJ2-7 and V is TRBV7-2, with 10 bases fitting TRBD2. The CDR3 contains 15 residues. Germline V gives CDR1 SGHTA, CDR2 FQGNSA. J lost 0 bases, V lost 4 bases, and 3 bases had no gene match. CDR3 sequence: CASSSSGGLSYEQYF. As DNA, the CDR3 is TGTGCCAGCAGCTCTAGCGGGGGACTCTCCTACGAGCAGTACTTC.

Many counts were recorded for this clonotype. The chain recombines TRBV20-1 with TRBJ1-2; D gene ambiguous. The germline gives CDR1 DFQATT, CDR2 SNEGSKA (reference sequence). The CDR3 spans 13 residues. Trimming pared 3 bases from V and 8 bases from J, leaving 16 bases between. This CDR3 reads CSASLPRGLGYTF. Written as DNA, the CDR3 is TGCAGTGCTAGTCTCCCGAGAGGGCTAGGCTACACCTTC.

This clonotype was counted between two and nine times. This chain connects TRBV7-3 to TRBJ1-1, with D possibly matching TRBD1 (5 bases). CDR3 length equals 17 residues. Trimming cost V 2 bases and J 4 bases, with 20 bases left between them. Germline lookup yields CDR1 SGHTA and CDR2 FQGTGA. In DNA, the CDR3 is TGTGCCAGCAGCTTATTGGCAGATACATCGGGGGGCACTGAAGCTTTCTTT. Its translation is CASSLLADTSGGTEAFF.

This clonotype has more than one count but fewer than ten. V and J are TRBV7-2 and TRBJ2-6; D gene unclear. Trimming stripped 2 bases from V and 7 bases from J, with 6 bases between. Germline loops: CDR1 SGHTA, CDR2 FQGNSA. This CDR3 contains 13 residues. CDR3 bases: TGTGCCAGCAGCTTACTCCGAGCCAACGTCCTGACTTTC. It encodes CASSLLRANVLTF.

The chain recombines TRBV20-1 with TRBJ2-7; D is uncertain. The CDR3 sequence is 13 residues long. Germline V gene sequence: CDR1 DFQATT, CDR2 SNEGSKA (reference sequence). Trimming shortened V by 3 bases and J by 3 bases, and 12 bases separated the two germline ends. This chain's CDR3 is CSARRGTGYEQYF. The CDR3 bases are TGCAGTGCTAGGAGAGGCACCGGCTACGAGCAGTACTTC.

This clonotype was detected only a few times. The CDR3 region is CASSQGRMNTEAFF. The CDR3 DNA sequence: TGCGCCAGCAGCCAGGGACGGATGAACACTGAAGCTTTCTTT. The rearrangement joins TRBV4-1 to TRBJ1-1, with D tentatively TRBD1 (5 bases). This CDR3 is 14 amino acids long. The V and J ends lost 3 bases and 0 bases respectively, with 8 bases between them. CDR1 is MGHRA, CDR2 YSYEKL, per germline.

This rearrangement joins TRBV12-3 or TRBV12-4 to TRBJ1-5, with 9 positions matching TRBD1. This CDR3 contains 15 residues. Trimming took 6 bases from V and 6 from J; bases not matched to a gene: 9. The CDR3 loop is CASRPGQGPGQPQHF. CDR3 bases: TGTGCCAGCAGACCGGGACAGGGACCGGGTCAGCCCCAGCATTTT.

In its sample, this clonotype was seen many times. V usage is TRBV9 and J usage is TRBJ2-5; 7 nucleotides align to TRBD1. The CDR3 totals 16 residues. V lost 4 bases and J lost 2; bases outside the gene matches: 11. Germline V lookup: CDR1 SGDLS, CDR2 YYNGEE. The CDR3 sequence: CASSPNAGTAQETQYF. CDR3 nucleotides: TGTGCCAGCAGCCCGAACGCCGGGACAGCTCAAGAGACCCAGTACTTC.

This sequence joins TRBV28 and TRBJ2-1; 8 bases fit TRBD2. J lost 5 bases, V lost 5 bases, and 14 bases had no gene match. Germline V CDR1 and CDR2: MDHEN, SYDVKM. The CDR3 totals 17 residues. CDR3 sequence reads: CASSPGGVAGRNNEQFF. The CDR3 DNA reads as TGTGCCAGCAGTCCCGGGGGGGTAGCGGGCCGGAACAATGAGCAGTTCTTC.

As concerns this clonotype: A junction boundary mismatches the germline segment, possibly from a read error. The V and J genes are TRBV7-2 and TRBJ2-1; weak D call: TRBD1 (5 bases). The CDR3 runs to 14 residues. From germline, CDR1 is SGHTA and CDR2 FQGNSA. The CDR3 protein is CANSRALSYNEQFF. The CDR3, as DNA: TGTGCCAACAGCAGGGCCCTCTCCTACAATGAGCAGTTCTTC.

V usage is TRBV27 and J usage is TRBJ2-1; D unresolved. Germline CDR1 is MNHEY and CDR2 is SMNVEV (reference sequence). V dropped 3 bases and J dropped 0 bases, with 3 bases sitting between them. The CDR3 loop spans 13 amino acids. The CDR3 DNA reads as TGTGCCAGCAGTTTGTTCTCCTACAATGAGCAGTTCTTC. Residues: CASSLFSYNEQFF.

This clonotype was observed many times. The J gene is TRBJ2-2, the V gene TRBV7-9; TRBD1 agrees at 9 bases. Germline values: CDR1 SEHNR, CDR2 FQNEAQ (reference sequence). Losses at the gene ends were 3 bases for V and 3 bases for J; bases not matched to a gene: 5. CDR3 length: 16 residues. Written as DNA, the CDR3 is TGTGCCAGCAGCTTCCGGGACAGGGCCGACACCGGGGAGCTGTTTTTT. Its protein is CASSFRDRADTGELFF.

The CDR3 DNA is TGTGCCATCAGTGAACCAGGGTCCTACAATGAGCAGTTCTTC. Protein product: CAISEPGSYNEQFF. The chain uses TRBV10-3 and TRBJ2-1; possibly TRBD1 for D (5 bases). CDR1 and CDR2 from the germline V gene are ENHRY and SYGVKD. The CDR3 is 14 amino acids. The ends were cut back, 3 bases at V and 1 base at J, with 7 bases in the middle.